This T cell receptor beta chain was retrieved from a study of CD8+ T cells in alopecia areata. Study-wide findings and caveats: Sharing of TCR sequences between patients (possibly for HLA-related reasons) was less clear than in mice. Besides other cells, scalp samples also yield sequences of resident alphabeta T cells from normal skin. Greater clonality was observed in lesional scalp samples, especially alopecia totalis/universalis, versus normal scalp.

Germline assignment: CDR1 SNHLY and CDR2 FYNNEI. The V gene lost 6 bases and the J gene lost 5 bases, with 17 bases spanning the gap. The CDR3 sequence is 16 residues long. Isolated RNA was reverse transcribed into cDNA used as the sequencing template. Measured with immunoSEQ multiplex PCR; TCRdb has only the in-frame clones, and not every one. Of over 100,000 clones listed, around 49% are singletons. This clone appeared a single time. The antigen is unknown. Sequenced material: CD8+ T cells sorted from blood, taken at week 0. The receptor's source is a human donor with alopecia areata. This chain uses TRBV2 with TRBJ2-6; tentatively, D is TRBD1 or TRBD2 (7 bases each). CDR3 loop: CASRGGTDPRANVLTF. As DNA, the CDR3 is TGTGCCAGCAGGGGAGGGACAGACCCTAGGGCCAACGTCCTGACTTTC.